This section outlines one TCR beta chain sequence together with its context. What this receptor recognizes is not known. The record has no base qualities; no much larger clone is one base away. The TCR beta CDR3 regions were amplified from the RNA transcripts. For the first round of RT-PCR on the TCR CDR3, the HTBI primer set was used together with the Qiagen OneStep RT-PCR kit. A second multiplex PCR round built the libraries, followed by size selection and purification. Paired-end sequencing of the libraries was performed with 100 bp reads on an Illumina HiSeq2000. On the study's bioinformatics: Raw data were processed with SOAPnuke, discarding reads with adapters, uncalled bases, mean Phred below 15, or no exact constant-primer or identifier match. High-quality paired reads were merged using COPE v1.2.5, and each unique nucleotide sequence was defined as a clonotype. Clonotypes were aligned to IMGT TRBV, TRBD and TRBJ reference segments using MiTCR v1.1. Analysis was restricted to V-J combinations with a frequency above 0.0001, which covered approximately 99% of repertoires. A TCS score was defined as the ratio of F50 (clonal expansion) to E x V (chaos), with BLOSUM62-based TCRdist applied between CDR3 peptides within each V-J. Welch's t-statistics and random forest reduced fewer than 550 V-J features to 10 to 15, which were used in a naive Bayes classifier (R e1071). The public sequencing data were trimmed at Q25 with fastp and processed into clonotypes with MiXCR by TCRdb, which kept only in-frame beta chains. For every CDR3 protein sequence, its rows merge into one entry that carries the most common genes and DNA. TCRdb, rather than the study authors, made the V and J calls. The sample table shows under 750,000 distinct CDR3 sequences, and around a sixth are seen once. The leading ten clones occupy 16% of the sample.

This specimen comes from a study of T cells in Graves' hyperthyroidism and ophthalmopathy (dated by TCRdb to the late 2010s). Background on the whole study: Peripheral blood samples were taken at the time of initial diagnosis, prior to any treatment. Once sampling was done, hyperthyroidism patients were given methimazole at a starting dose of 30 mg daily, whereas ophthalmopathy patients were given high-dose intravenous methylprednisolone. The approximately 95 discovery patients were divided at random into training and test sets in a 7:3 ratio. Whether ophthalmopathy could be predicted prospectively was tested in an independent validation cohort made up of roughly 20 hyperthyroidism patients plus 17 patients who later progressed to ophthalmopathy. According to the paper, TCR Vbeta CDR3 sequencing was carried out on more than 120 peripheral blood samples, which came from over 40 ophthalmopathy, around 74 hyperthyroidism and roughly 17 progressor patients. The study also compared thyroid tissue and blood T-cell repertoires from several Graves' hyperthyroidism patients. To identify TCR V-J signatures that set the groups apart, the researchers used a discovery cohort of 100 patients, made up of some 41 with Graves' ophthalmopathy and some 58 with stable Graves' hyperthyroidism. On the study overall, not on this receptor specifically: A 13 V-J signature model separated ophthalmopathy from stable hyperthyroidism, with around 90% sensitivity and roughly 84% specificity in cross-validation and 80%/75% in testing. Sample size was not statistically predetermined, and blinding of investigators to group allocation was not performed. In validation, the model predicted progression to ophthalmopathy a median of about 6.8 months before onset, with approximately 68% sensitivity and about 72% specificity. Most expanded thyroid clonotypes (frequency above 0.001) were also detected in blood, suggesting blood repertoires may reflect thyroid immune responses.

Compared with germline, V lacks 6 bases and J lacks 5 bases; bases without a gene match: 4. CDR1 DFQATT and CDR2 SNEGSKA are derived from the germline V gene (reference sequence). Taken from cysteine to phenylalanine, the CDR3 has 12 residues. The kept DNA is CDR3 alone, 36 bases in frame from the first base. The hyperthyroidism patients were between 18 and 65 years old and newly diagnosed, with a disease duration of less than 2 months. Patients with uncontrolled infections, other autoimmune diseases, pregnancy or lactation were excluded. Diagnoses were based on clinical symptoms, serum thyroxine and TRAb, thyroid ultrasound and orbital computed tomography. For progressor patients, blood was drawn at the first diagnosis of hyperthyroidism, before any ophthalmopathy symptoms had appeared. PBMCs were separated from roughly 9.3 ml of fresh peripheral blood using Ficoll-Paque density gradient centrifugation. Progressor patients were initially diagnosed with Graves' hyperthyroidism and developed ophthalmopathy during follow-up. Trizol reagent was used to extract total RNA, and RNA quality was then checked on an Agilent 2100 Bioanalyzer.

The specimen was blood. The sequence was collected from a woman between 45 and 65 years old with Graves' hyperthyroidism that later progressed to Graves' ophthalmopathy. The rearrangement joined TRBV20-1 to TRBJ1-1, with 9 central nucleotides matching TRBD1. The sequence in DNA is TGCAGTGCGGGGGACAGGGCTACTGAAGCTTTCTTT. This encodes CSAGDRATEAFF.